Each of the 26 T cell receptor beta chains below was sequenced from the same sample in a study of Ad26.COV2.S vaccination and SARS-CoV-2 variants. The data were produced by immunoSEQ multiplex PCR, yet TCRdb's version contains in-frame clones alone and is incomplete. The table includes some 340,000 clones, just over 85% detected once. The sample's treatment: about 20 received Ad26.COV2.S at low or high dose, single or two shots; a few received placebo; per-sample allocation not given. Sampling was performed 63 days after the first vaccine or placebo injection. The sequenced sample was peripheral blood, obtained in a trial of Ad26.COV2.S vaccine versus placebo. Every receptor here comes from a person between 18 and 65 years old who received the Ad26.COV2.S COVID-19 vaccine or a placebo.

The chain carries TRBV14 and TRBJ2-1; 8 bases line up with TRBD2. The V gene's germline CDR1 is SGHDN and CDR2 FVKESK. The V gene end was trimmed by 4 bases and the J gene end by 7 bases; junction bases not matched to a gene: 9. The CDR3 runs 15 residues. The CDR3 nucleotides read TGTGCCAGCAGCCCTAGCGGGTTCCATTGGAATGAGCAGTTCTTC. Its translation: CASSPSGFHWNEQFF.

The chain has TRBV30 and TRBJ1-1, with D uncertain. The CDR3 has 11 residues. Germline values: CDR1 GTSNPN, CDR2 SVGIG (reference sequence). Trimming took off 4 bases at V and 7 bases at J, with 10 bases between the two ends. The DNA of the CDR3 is TGTGCCTGGAATCGAGGGCTTGAAGCTTTCTTT. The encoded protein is CAWNRGLEAFF.

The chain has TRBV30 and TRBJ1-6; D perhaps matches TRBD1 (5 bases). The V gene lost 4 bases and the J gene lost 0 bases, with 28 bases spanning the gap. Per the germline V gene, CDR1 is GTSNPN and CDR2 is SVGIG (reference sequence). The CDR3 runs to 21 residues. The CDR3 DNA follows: TGTGCCTGGACCCCCTGGGTCGGGACTTCCTCAAGAAGCTCCTATAATTCACCCCTCCACTTT. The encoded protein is CAWTPWVGTSSRSSYNSPLHF.

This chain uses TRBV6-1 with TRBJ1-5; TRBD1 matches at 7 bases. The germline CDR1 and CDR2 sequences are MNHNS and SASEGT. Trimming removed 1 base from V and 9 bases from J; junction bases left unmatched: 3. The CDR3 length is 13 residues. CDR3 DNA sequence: TGTGCCAGCAGTGAAGGACAGGGTAGGCCCCAGCATTTT. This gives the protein CASSEGQGRPQHF.

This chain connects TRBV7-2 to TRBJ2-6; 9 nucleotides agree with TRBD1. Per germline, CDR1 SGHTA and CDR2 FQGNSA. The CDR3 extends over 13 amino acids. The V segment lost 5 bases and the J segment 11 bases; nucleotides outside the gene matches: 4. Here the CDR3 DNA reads TGTGCCAGCAGCATCCGGACAGGGGACGTCCTGACTTTC. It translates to CASSIRTGDVLTF.

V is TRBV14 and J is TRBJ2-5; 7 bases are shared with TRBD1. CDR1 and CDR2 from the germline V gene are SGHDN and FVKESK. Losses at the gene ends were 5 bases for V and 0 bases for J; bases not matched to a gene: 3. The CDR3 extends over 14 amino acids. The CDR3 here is CASSRDRDQETQYF. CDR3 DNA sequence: TGTGCCAGCAGCAGGGACAGAGACCAAGAGACCCAGTACTTC.

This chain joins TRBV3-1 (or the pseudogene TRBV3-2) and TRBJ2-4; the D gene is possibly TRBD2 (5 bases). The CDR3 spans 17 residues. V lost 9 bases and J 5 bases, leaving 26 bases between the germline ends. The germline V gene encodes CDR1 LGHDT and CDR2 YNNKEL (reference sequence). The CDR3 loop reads CARRDGDTEGSENIQYF. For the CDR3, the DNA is TGTGCCAGAAGGGATGGGGATACAGAGGGTTCGGAAAACATTCAGTACTTC.

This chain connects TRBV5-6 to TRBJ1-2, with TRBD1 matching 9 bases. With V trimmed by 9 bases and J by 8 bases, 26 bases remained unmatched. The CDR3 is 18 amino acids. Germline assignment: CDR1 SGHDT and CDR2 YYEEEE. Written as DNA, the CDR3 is TGTGCCACAAAAAAACGACCGGGACAGGGCCACGACCGTAGAGGCTACACCTTC. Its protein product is CATKKRPGQGHDRRGYTF.

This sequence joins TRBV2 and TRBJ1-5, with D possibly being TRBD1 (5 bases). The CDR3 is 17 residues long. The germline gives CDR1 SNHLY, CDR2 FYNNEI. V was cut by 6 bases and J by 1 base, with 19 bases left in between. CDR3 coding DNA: TGTGCCAGCAGCGGGGGGAGATCTGTGGGGAGCAATCAGCCCCAGCATTTT. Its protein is CASSGGRSVGSNQPQHF.

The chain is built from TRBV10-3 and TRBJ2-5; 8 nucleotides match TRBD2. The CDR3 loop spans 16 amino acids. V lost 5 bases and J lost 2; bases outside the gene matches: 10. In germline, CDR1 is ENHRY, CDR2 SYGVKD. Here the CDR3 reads CAISPKARGGQETQYF. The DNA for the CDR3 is TGTGCCATCAGTCCTAAAGCCCGCGGGGGGCAAGAGACCCAGTACTTC.

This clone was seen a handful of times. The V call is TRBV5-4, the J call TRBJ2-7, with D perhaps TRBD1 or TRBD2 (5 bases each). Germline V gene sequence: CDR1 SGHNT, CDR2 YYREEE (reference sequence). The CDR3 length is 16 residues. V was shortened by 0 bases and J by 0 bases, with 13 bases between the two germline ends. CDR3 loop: CASSLGQGAVSYEQYF. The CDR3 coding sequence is TGTGCCAGCAGCTTGGGTCAGGGAGCGGTCTCCTACGAGCAGTACTTC.

The CDR3 spells CASSLEAGIEKLFF. In nucleotides, the CDR3 is TGCGCCAGCAGCTTGGAGGCAGGGATAGAAAAACTGTTTTTT. The V call is TRBV5-1, the J call TRBJ1-4; weak D call: TRBD1 (5 bases). The CDR3 extends over 14 amino acids. Germline CDR1 is SGHRS and CDR2 is YFSETQ. The V and J ends lost 0 bases and 8 bases respectively, with 11 bases between them. Supplemented by reference TRBV5-1 and TRBJ1-4, the full variable domain reads KAGVTQTPRYLIKTRGQQVTLSCSPISGHRSVSWYQQTPGQGLQFLFEYFSETQRNKGNFPGRFSGRQFSNSRSEMNVSTLELGDSALYLCASSLEAGIEKLFFGSGTQLSVL.

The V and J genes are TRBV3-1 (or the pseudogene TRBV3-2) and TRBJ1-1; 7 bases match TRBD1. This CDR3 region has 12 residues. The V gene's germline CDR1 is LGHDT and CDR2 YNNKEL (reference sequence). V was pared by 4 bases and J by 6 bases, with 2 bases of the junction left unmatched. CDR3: CASSPTGAEAFF. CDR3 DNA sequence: TGTGCCAGCAGCCCAACAGGGGCTGAAGCTTTCTTT.

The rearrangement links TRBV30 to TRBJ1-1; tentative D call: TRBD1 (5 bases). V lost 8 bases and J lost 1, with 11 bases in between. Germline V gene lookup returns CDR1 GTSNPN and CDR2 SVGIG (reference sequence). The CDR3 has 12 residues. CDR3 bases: TGTGCCCTTATGGGGGAGAACACTGAAGCTTTCTTT. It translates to CALMGENTEAFF.

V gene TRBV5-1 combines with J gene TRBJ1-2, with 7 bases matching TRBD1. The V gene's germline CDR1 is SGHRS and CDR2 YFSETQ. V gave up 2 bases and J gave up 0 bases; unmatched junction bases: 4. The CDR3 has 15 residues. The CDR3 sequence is CASSFGQVANYGYTF. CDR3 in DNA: TGCGCCAGCAGCTTCGGACAGGTAGCTAACTATGGCTACACCTTC. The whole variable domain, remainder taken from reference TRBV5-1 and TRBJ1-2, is KAGVTQTPRYLIKTRGQQVTLSCSPISGHRSVSWYQQTPGQGLQFLFEYFSETQRNKGNFPGRFSGRQFSNSRSEMNVSTLELGDSALYLCASSFGQVANYGYTFGSGTRLTVV.

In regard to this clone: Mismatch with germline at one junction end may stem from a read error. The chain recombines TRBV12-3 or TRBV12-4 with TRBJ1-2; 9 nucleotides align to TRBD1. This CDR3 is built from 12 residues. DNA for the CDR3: TGTGCCAGCTCCTACAGGGGGCGAAGGGACATTTTC. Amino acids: CASSYRGRRDIF.

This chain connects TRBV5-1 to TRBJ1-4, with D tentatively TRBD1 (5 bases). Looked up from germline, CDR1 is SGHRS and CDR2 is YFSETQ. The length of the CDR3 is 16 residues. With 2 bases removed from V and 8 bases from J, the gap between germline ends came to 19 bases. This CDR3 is CASSLTPWDGSEKLFF. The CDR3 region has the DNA TGCGCCAGCAGCTTAACCCCCTGGGACGGGTCGGAAAAACTGTTTTTT.

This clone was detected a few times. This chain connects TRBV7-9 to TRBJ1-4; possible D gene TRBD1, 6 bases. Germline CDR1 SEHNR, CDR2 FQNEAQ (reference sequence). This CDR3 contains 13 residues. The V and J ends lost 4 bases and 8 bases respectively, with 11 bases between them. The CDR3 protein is CASSYPGTEKLFF. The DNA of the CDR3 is TGTGCCAGCAGCTATCCCGGGACAGAAAAACTGTTTTTT.

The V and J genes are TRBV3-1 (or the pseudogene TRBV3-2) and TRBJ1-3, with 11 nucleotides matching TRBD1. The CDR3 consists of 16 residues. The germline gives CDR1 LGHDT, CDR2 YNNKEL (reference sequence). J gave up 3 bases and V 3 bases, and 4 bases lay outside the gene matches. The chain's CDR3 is CASSHRTGGGGNTIYF. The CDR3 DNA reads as TGTGCCAGCAGCCACAGGACAGGGGGCGGTGGAAACACCATATATTTT.

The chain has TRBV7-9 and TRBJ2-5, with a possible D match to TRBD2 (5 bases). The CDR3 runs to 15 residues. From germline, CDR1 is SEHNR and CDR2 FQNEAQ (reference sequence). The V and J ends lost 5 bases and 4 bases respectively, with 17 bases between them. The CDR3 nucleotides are TGTGCCAGCAGCCGGCCAGAGGGTGGCGTAGAGACCCAGTACTTC. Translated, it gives CASSRPEGGVETQYF.

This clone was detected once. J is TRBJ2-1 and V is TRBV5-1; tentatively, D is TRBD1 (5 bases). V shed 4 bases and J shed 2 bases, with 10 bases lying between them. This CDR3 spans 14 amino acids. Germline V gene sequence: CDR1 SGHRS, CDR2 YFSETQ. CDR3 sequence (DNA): TGCGCCAGCAGCACTCAAGGGGCCTACAATGAGCAGTTCTTC. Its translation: CASSTQGAYNEQFF.

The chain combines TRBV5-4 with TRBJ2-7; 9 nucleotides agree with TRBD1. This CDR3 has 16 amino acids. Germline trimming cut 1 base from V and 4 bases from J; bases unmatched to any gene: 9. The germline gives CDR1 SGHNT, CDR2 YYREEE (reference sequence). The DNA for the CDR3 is TGTGCCAGCAGCTTGTCGTCCGGGACAGGGATGTACGAGCAGTACTTC. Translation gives CASSLSSGTGMYEQYF.

The CDR3 protein is CASRSQQGGEETQYF. The CDR3 DNA follows: TGTGCCAGCCGAAGCCAACAGGGTGGGGAAGAGACCCAGTACTTC. This chain connects TRBV19 to TRBJ2-5; weak D call: TRBD1 (6 bases). Germline CDR1 is LNHDA and CDR2 is SQIVND (reference sequence). V was clipped by 9 bases and J by 3 bases, with 20 bases between them. The CDR3 runs 15 residues.

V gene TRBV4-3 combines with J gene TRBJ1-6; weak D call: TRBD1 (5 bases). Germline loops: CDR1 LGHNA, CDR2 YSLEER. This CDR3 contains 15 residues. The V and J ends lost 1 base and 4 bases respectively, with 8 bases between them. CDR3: CASSQGGLYNSPLHF. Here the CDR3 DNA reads TGCGCCAGCAGCCAAGGGGGACTTTATAATTCACCCCTCCACTTT.

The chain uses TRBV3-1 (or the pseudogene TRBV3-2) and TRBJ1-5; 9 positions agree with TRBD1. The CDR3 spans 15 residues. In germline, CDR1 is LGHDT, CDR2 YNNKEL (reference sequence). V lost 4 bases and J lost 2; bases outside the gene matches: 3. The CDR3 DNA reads TGTGCCAGCAGCCTCGGACAGGGGCGCAATCAGCCCCAGCATTTT. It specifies CASSLGQGRNQPQHF.

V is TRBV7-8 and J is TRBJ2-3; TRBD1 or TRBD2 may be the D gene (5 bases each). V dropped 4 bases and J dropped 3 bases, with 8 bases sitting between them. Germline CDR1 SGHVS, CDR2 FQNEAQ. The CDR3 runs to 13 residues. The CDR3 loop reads CASSSGGTDTQYF. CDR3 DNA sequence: TGTGCCAGCAGCTCTGGGGGTACAGATACGCAGTATTTT.